This TCR beta chain originates from a study of blood T cell repertoires in COVID-19. This clone occurred a few times. Libraries were prepared by immunoSEQ multiplex PCR; TCRdb keeps only in-frame clonotypes and omits some of them. The table lists approximately 280,000 clones, 82% of them singletons, with approximately 5% in the top ten. The V gene end was trimmed by 3 bases and the J gene end by 4 bases; junction bases not matched to a gene: 7. The CDR3 is 15 residues long. The germline V gene has CDR1 GTSNPN and CDR2 SVGIG (reference sequence). The sequenced sample was PBMCs or T cells enriched from blood (not recorded which). V is TRBV30 and J is TRBJ1-4; 8 nucleotides line up with TRBD1. The sequence was obtained from a man aged 35 to 55 who had been exposed to COVID-19. This chain's CDR3 is CAWRRDRGINEKLFF. The DNA for the CDR3 is TGTGCCTGGAGAAGAGACAGGGGAATTAATGAAAAACTGTTTTTT.